A selection of T cell receptor beta chains follows, all from one sample in a study of CD8+ T cells in alopecia areata. Assay: immunoSEQ multiplex PCR; the TCRdb copy retains only in-frame clones and omits some. Of 250,000 or so clones listed, approximately 61% are singletons. The sample here was CD4+ T cells sorted from blood, taken at week 0. Receptors originate from a human donor with alopecia areata. CDR3s include the opening cysteine and the closing phenylalanine or tryptophan. A D gene is named only where the DNA matches it firmly. Expanded clones are given a class, and other clones once, few, many or no size at all.

V,size,D,J,DNA,CDR3
TRBV7-3,.,TRBD1,TRBJ1-2,TGTGCCAGCAGCCCCAACAGGGGGTATGGCTACACCTTC,CASSPNRGYGYTF
TRBV7-2,many,.,TRBJ1-1,TGTGCCAGCAGCCTCCGTCGGGGCTCTGAAGCTTTCTTT,CASSLRRGSEAFF
TRBV6-5,.,.,TRBJ2-2,TGTGCCAGCAAGGACTACACCGGGGAGCTGTTTTTT,CASKDYTGELFF
TRBV30,.,TRBD1,TRBJ1-5,TGTGCCTGCACCCCCGGGACAGTCAATCAGCCCCAGCATTTT,CACTPGTVNQPQHF
TRBV7-2,.,.,TRBJ1-4,TGTGCCAGCAGCTTAGAGACGGGCAAACTGTTTTTT,CASSLETGKLFF
TRBV30,few,.,TRBJ1-5,TGTGCCTGGTCGGGGACGTACAATCAGCCCCAGCATTTT,CAWSGTYNQPQHF
TRBV6-5,.,.,TRBJ2-5,TGTGCCAGCAGTTACTCAGGAGAGACCCAGTACTTC,CASSYSGETQYF
TRBV9,.,.,TRBJ1-3,TGTGCCAGCAGCGAACAGGGAAACACCATATATTTT,CASSEQGNTIYF
TRBV27,.,TRBD2,TRBJ2-1,TGTGCCAGCAGTTTAATGGCTAGCGGGGGGGCTTACAATGAGCAGTTCTTC,CASSLMASGGAYNEQFF
TRBV2,.,TRBD1,TRBJ2-3,TGTGCCAGCAAACTGGAGTGGACAGGGTCAGATACGCAGTATTTT,CASKLEWTGSDTQYF
TRBV18,.,TRBD1,TRBJ2-5,TGTGCCAGCTCACCCGGGACAGGAGGGGAGACCCAGTACTTC,CASSPGTGGETQYF
TRBV7-2,.,.,TRBJ2-1,TGTGCCAGCGCGCCGCCTCGGGGCGCCCGGAATGAGCAGTTCTTC,CASAPPRGARNEQFF
TRBV30,.,TRBD1,TRBJ1-1,TGTGCCTGGTTGGGACAGGGAGGGACTGAAGCTTTCTTT,CAWLGQGGTEAFF
TRBV5-1,few,.,TRBJ1-2,TGCGCCAGCACCCTCGGCATCGGGGCAAATTATGGCTACACCTTC,CASTLGIGANYGYTF
TRBV10-3,.,.,TRBJ1-1,TGTGCCATCAGTGACAGGGGAGTTATGAACACTGAAGCTTTCTTT,CAISDRGVMNTEAFF
TRBV29-1,.,TRBD1,TRBJ1-1,TGCAGCGTGGACAGGGGGGACACTGAAGCTTTCTTT,CSVDRGDTEAFF
TRBV30,.,.,TRBJ1-2,TGTGCCTGGTCTCGAGGGGATGGCTACACCTTC,CAWSRGDGYTF
TRBV5-4,.,.,TRBJ2-1,TGTGCCAGCAGCTTGGAGGTGCGGTTTGACTCCTACAATGAGCAGTTCTTC,CASSLEVRFDSYNEQFF
TRBV6-5,.,.,TRBJ2-5,TGTGCCAGCAGGAGGGGAAACCTTCAAGAGACCCAGTACTTC,CASRRGNLQETQYF
TRBV11-1,.,.,TRBJ1-2,TGTGCCAGCAGCTTGGACCTCCACGGTGGCTACACCTTC,CASSLDLHGGYTF
TRBV30,few,TRBD1,TRBJ1-2,TGTGCCTGGAGTACCGGGACAGGGTGGTTTGGCTACACCTTC,CAWSTGTGWFGYTF
TRBV6-1,.,.,TRBJ1-6,TGTGCCAGCAGGGAATTGAGGGGCGCCGTTTATAATTCACCCCTCCACTTT,CASRELRGAVYNSPLHF
TRBV6-1,.,.,TRBJ2-1,TGTGCCAGCAGTGCCGGGACGGATAACAATGAGCAGTTCTTC,CASSAGTDNNEQFF
TRBV5-6,.,.,TRBJ1-2,TGTGCCAGCAGTCTACCCGCAGGCAGGGCCTATGGCTACACCTTC,CASSLPAGRAYGYTF
TRBV29-1,.,TRBD1,TRBJ1-2,TGCAGCGTGGACAGGGAAGGTGGCTACACCTTC,CSVDREGGYTF
TRBV30,.,.,TRBJ1-1,TGTGCCTGGAGTGTGTGGCAGTCCGAAGCTTTCTTT,CAWSVWQSEAFF
TRBV29-1,few,.,TRBJ2-7,TGCAGCGTTGTCTGCCCGGACTACGAGCAGTACTTC,CSVVCPDYEQYF
TRBV2,once,.,TRBJ2-5,TGTGCCAGCAGTGGGAGGCCTAGGGGAGAGACCCAGTACTTC,CASSGRPRGETQYF
TRBV29-1,.,.,TRBJ2-3,TGCAGCGTTGCCCGGGACTCCAGGGCAGATACGCAGTATTTT,CSVARDSRADTQYF
TRBV4-1,.,TRBD1,TRBJ1-4,TGCGCCAGCAGCGTGCCGGGACAGGGGAGTGAAAAACTGTTTTTT,CASSVPGQGSEKLFF
TRBV29-1,.,.,TRBJ2-3,TGCAGCGTTTTAGGGGATGACACAGATACGCAGTATTTT,CSVLGDDTDTQYF
TRBV29-1,few,TRBD1,TRBJ2-5,TGCAGCGTTGAAGATCGGGCCAGGGGGCTAGAGACCCAGTACTTC,CSVEDRARGLETQYF
TRBV19,.,.,TRBJ1-5,TGTGCCAGTAGTATTTCGCCGGAGCCCCAGCATTTT,CASSISPEPQHF
TRBV7-2,few,.,TRBJ2-7,TGTGCCAGCAGCACGGGACCTGGGACGATGTCCTACGAGCAGTACTTC,CASSTGPGTMSYEQYF
TRBV30,once,.,TRBJ1-5,TGTGCCTGGAGTCCTCTTTATCCTAGCAATCAGCCCCAGCATTTT,CAWSPLYPSNQPQHF
TRBV5-1,.,TRBD1,TRBJ2-2,TGCGCCAGCAGCTGGGACAGCGCGAACACCGGGGAGCTGTTTTTT,CASSWDSANTGELFF
TRBV14,few,TRBD1,TRBJ1-1,TGTGCCAGCAGCCCTCGGACAGGAAACATGAACACTGAAGCTTTCTTT,CASSPRTGNMNTEAFF
TRBV7-2,.,.,TRBJ2-7,TGTGCCAGCAGCTTCACCACCTACGAGCAGTACTTC,CASSFTTYEQYF
TRBV6-6,.,TRBD2,TRBJ2-1,TGTGCCAGCAGTTACCGATTAGCGGGGAATGAGCAGTTCTTC,CASSYRLAGNEQFF
TRBV27,few,TRBD1,TRBJ1-2,TGTGCCAGCAGAAGACAGGGGGCCTATGGCTACACCTTC,CASRRQGAYGYTF
TRBV29-1,.,TRBD1,TRBJ2-3,TGCAGCGTGGGAATGGGGCAGGGGGTTACAGATACGCAGTATTTT,CSVGMGQGVTDTQYF
TRBV5-1,.,.,TRBJ1-2,TGCGCCAGCAGCCTCGCCCCCGCTAACTATGGCTACACCTTC,CASSLAPANYGYTF
TRBV13,few,.,TRBJ2-7,TGTGCCAGCAGCCCAAGGGGACTGCGTGGACACGAGCAGTACTTC,CASSPRGLRGHEQYF
TRBV5-6,few,.,TRBJ2-4,TGTGCCAGCAGCTTGGGACAGGGGAGGGATCAGTACTTC,CASSLGQGRDQYF
TRBV29-1,once,.,TRBJ2-5,TGCAGCGTCGAGGGGGTCGGAGAGACCCAGTACTTC,CSVEGVGETQYF
TRBV30,.,TRBD1,TRBJ2-1,TGTGCCTGGAGTGTATGGGGGACAGGGGGTCAGCAGTTCTTC,CAWSVWGTGGQQFF
TRBV29-1,few,.,TRBJ1-5,TGCAGCGTGGTACAGGGTAGCAATCAGCCCCAGCATTTT,CSVVQGSNQPQHF
TRBV29-1,once,.,TRBJ2-7,TGCAGCGTTACCGGGCTCTACGAGCAGTACTTC,CSVTGLYEQYF
TRBV25-1,once,.,TRBJ1-3,TGTGCCAGCTCATTCCAGGGGGGAAACACCATATATTTT,CASSFQGGNTIYF
TRBV6-5,.,.,TRBJ1-1,TGTGCCAGCAGTTACTCCTCGGTGAGGCGGAACACTGAAGCTTTCTTT,CASSYSSVRRNTEAFF
TRBV18,.,.,TRBJ2-1,TGTGCCAGCTCACCACAGGGGTCTGGTGAGCAGTTCTTC,CASSPQGSGEQFF
TRBV9,.,.,TRBJ2-1,TGTGCCAGCAGCGTAGCTGGTTATGAGCAGTTCTTC,CASSVAGYEQFF
TRBV30,few,TRBD1,TRBJ1-5,TGTGCCTGGAGTCTCCAGGGGGAACAGCCCCAGCATTTT,CAWSLQGEQPQHF
TRBV19,.,TRBD2,TRBJ2-1,TGTGCCACAAAGACTAGCGGGGGGGCCCACAATGAGCAGTTCTTC,CATKTSGGAHNEQFF
TRBV9,.,.,TRBJ2-7,TGTGCCAGCAATTGGGGCTACGAGCAGTACTTC,CASNWGYEQYF
TRBV7-6,once,.,TRBJ2-5,TGTGCCAGCAGCTCCCTGGGGGAGACCCAGTACTTC,CASSSLGETQYF